The present T cell receptor (beta chain) was sequenced within a study of control samples from healthy donors and cancer patients. Germline CDR1 reads MNHEY; CDR2 reads SMNVEV (reference sequence). V dropped 6 bases and J dropped 0; count of bases not matched to a gene: 21. The CDR3 extends over 20 amino acids. This clone was recorded once. TCRdb keeps only in-frame clones here, not all; method: immunoSEQ multiplex PCR. The sample has about 160,000 clones; 80% to 95% are singletons. Sequencing was performed on blood. The genes are TRBV27 and TRBJ2-3, with 7 nucleotides matching TRBD2. The receptor's source is an older woman in good health. The CDR3 coding sequence is TGTGCCAGCAGCCTAAGAGCCTTTGTTGGGCGGGGGAGTAGCACAGATACGCAGTATTTT. Amino acid sequence: CASSLRAFVGRGSSTDTQYF.